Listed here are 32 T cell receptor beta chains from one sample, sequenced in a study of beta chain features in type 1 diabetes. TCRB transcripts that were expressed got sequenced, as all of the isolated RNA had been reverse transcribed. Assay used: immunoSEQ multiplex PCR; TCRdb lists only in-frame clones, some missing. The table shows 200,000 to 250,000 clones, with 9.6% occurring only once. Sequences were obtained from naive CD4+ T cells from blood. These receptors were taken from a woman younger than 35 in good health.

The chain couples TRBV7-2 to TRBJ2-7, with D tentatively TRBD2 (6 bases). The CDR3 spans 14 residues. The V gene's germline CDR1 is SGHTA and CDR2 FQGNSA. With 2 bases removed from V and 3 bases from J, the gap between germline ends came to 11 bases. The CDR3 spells CASSLYGGLYEQYF. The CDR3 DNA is TGTGCCAGCAGCTTATACGGAGGGCTCTACGAGCAGTACTTC.

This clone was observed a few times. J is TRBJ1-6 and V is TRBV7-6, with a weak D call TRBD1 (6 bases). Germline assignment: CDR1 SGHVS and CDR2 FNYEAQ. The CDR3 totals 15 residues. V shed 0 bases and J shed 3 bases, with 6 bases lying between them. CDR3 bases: TGTGCCAGCAGCTTAGCGGACAGCTATAATTCACCCCTCCACTTT. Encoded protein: CASSLADSYNSPLHF.

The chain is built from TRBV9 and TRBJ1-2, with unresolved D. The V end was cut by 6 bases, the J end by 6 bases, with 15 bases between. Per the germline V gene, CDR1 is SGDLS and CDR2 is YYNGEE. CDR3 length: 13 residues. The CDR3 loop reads CASTYTEGNGYTF. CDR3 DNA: TGTGCCAGCACCTATACAGAGGGCAATGGCTACACCTTC.

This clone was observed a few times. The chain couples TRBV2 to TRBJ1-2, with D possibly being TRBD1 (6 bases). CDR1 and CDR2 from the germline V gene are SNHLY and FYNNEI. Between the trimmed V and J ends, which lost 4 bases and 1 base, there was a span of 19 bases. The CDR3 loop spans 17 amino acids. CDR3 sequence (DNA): TGTGCCAGCAGTGGCGGGCAGGGGACAATAAGTAACTATGGCTACACCTTC. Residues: CASSGGQGTISNYGYTF.

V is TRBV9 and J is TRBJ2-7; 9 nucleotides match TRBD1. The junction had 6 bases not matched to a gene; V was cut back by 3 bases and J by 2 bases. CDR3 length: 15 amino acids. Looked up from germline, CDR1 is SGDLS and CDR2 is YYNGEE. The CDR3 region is CASSGGDRAPYEQYF. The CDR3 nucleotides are TGTGCCAGCAGCGGAGGGGACAGGGCCCCCTACGAGCAGTACTTC.

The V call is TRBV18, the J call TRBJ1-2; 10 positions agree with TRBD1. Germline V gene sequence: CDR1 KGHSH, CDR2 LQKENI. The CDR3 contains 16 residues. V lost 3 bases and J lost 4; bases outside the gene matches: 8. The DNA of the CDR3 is TGTGCCAGCTCACCTCTAGACAGGGGGCAAGGCTATGGCTACACCTTC. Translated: CASSPLDRGQGYGYTF.

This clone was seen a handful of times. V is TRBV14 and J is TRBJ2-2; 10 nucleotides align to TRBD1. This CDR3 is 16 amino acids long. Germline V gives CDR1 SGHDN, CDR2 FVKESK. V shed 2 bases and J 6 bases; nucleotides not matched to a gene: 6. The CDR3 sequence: CASSQLGQGDPGELFF. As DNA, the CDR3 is TGTGCCAGCAGCCAACTCGGACAGGGGGACCCCGGGGAGCTGTTTTTT.

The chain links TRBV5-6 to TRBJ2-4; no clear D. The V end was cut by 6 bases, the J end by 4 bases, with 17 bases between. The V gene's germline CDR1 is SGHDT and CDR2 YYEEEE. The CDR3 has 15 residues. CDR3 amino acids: CASTLGSSRKNIQYF. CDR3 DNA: TGTGCCAGCACCCTTGGTTCGTCCAGGAAAAACATTCAGTACTTC.

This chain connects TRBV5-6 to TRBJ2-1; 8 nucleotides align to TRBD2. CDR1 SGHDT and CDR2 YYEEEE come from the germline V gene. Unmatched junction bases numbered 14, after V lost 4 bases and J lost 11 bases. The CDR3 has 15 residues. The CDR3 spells CASSPGGGRGRKQFF. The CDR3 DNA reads TGTGCCAGCAGCCCGGGAGGGGGGCGGGGGAGGAAGCAGTTCTTC.

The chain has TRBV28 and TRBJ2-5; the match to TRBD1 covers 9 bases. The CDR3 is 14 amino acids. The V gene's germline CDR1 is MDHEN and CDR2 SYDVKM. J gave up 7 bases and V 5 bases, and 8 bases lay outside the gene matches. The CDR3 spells CASSLTGGAGTQYF. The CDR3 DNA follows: TGTGCCAGCAGTCTTACAGGGGGCGCGGGGACCCAGTACTTC.

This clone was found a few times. DNA of the CDR3: TGCGCCAGCAGCCTCAGAGGGGGACATCTATATGGCTACACCTTC. Its protein is CASSLRGGHLYGYTF. The V and J genes are TRBV4-1 and TRBJ1-2, with D perhaps matching TRBD1 (6 bases). Trimming cost V 4 bases and J 5 bases, with 17 bases left between them. The germline V gene has CDR1 MGHRA and CDR2 YSYEKL. This CDR3 region has 15 residues.

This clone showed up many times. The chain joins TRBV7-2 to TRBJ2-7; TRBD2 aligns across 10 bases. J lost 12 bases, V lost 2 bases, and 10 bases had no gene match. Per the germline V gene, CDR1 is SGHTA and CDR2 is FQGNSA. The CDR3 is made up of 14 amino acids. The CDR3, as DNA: TGTGCCAGCAGCTTATGGACTAGCGGTTCGGCGGGGTACTTC. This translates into CASSLWTSGSAGYF.

The CDR3 bases are TGTGCCAGCAGCTACTCACAGGGGGGCCAACTCCACTTT. It codes for CASSYSQGGQLHF. The chain has TRBV13 and TRBJ1-6, with TRBD1 identical over 8 bases. V lost 4 bases to trimming and J lost 16 bases; unmatched junction nucleotides: 9. The germline gives CDR1 PRHDT, CDR2 FYEKMQ (reference sequence). This CDR3 is built from 13 residues.

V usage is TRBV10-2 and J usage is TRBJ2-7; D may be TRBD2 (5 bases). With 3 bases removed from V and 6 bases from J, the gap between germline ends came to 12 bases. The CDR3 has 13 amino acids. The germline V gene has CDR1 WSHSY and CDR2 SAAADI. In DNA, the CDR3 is TGCGCCAGCAGTGAAATAGCGTCAGGCGAGCAGTACTTC. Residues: CASSEIASGEQYF.

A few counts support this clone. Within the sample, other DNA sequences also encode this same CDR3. DNA of the CDR3: TGTGCCAGCAGCTTAGGGACAGGGGGTGCTGAAGCTTTCTTT. It translates to CASSLGTGGAEAFF. The rearrangement joins TRBV7-9 to TRBJ1-1; 10 positions agree with TRBD1. V dropped 1 base and J dropped 6; count of bases not matched to a gene: 2. The CDR3 runs 14 residues. From germline, CDR1 is SEHNR and CDR2 FQNEAQ (reference sequence).

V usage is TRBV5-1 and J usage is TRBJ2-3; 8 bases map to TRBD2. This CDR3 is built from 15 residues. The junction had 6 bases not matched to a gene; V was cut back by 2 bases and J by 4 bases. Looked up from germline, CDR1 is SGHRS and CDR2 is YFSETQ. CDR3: CASSFGGRSSDTQYF. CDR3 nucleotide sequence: TGCGCCAGCAGCTTCGGCGGGAGGTCGTCAGATACGCAGTATTTT.

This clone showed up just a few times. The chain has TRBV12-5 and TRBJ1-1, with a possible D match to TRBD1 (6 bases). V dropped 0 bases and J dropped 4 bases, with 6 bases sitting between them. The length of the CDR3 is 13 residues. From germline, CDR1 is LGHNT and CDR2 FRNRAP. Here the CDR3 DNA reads TGTGCTAGTGGTTTGGTAGGGGGCACTGAAGCTTTCTTT. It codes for CASGLVGGTEAFF. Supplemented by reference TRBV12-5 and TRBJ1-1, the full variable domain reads DARVTQTPRHKVTEMGQEVTMRCQPILGHNTVFWYRQTMMQGLELLAYFRNRAPLDDSGMPKDRFSAEMPDATLATLKIQPSEPRDSAVYFCASGLVGGTEAFFGQGTRLTVV.

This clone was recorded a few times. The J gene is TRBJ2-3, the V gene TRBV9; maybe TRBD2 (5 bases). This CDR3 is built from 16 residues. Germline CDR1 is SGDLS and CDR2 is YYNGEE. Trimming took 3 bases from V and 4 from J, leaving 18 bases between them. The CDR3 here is CASSARRSMRADTQYF. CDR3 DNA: TGTGCCAGCAGCGCCCGTAGGTCCATGCGGGCAGATACGCAGTATTTT.

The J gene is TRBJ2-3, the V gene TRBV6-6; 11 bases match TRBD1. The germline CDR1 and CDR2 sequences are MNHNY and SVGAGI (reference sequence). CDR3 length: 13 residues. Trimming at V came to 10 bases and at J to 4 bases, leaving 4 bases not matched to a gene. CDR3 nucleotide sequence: TGTGCCACAGGACAGGGGGCCCCAGATACGCAGTATTTT. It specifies CATGQGAPDTQYF.

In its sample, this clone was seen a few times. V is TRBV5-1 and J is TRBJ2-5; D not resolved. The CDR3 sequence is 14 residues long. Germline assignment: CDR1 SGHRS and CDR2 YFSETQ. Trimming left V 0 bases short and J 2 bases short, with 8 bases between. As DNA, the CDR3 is TGCGCCAGCAGCTTGGTCCCAAATCAAGAGACCCAGTACTTC. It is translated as CASSLVPNQETQYF.

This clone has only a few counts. The CDR3, as DNA: TGTGCCAGCAGTAGGGACAGGGGATACGAGCAGTACTTC. Amino acids: CASSRDRGYEQYF. The chain joins TRBV7-9 to TRBJ2-7, with 10 bases matching TRBD1. Germline V lookup: CDR1 SEHNR, CDR2 FQNEAQ (reference sequence). This CDR3 comprises 13 residues. V shed 6 bases, J shed 4 bases, and the junction held 3 bases outside the gene matches.

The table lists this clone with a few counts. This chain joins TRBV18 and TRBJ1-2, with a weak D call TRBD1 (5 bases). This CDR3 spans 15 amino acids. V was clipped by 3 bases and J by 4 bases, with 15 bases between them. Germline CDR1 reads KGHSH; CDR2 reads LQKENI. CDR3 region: CASSPGLSSLYGYTF. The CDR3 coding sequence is TGTGCCAGCTCACCGGGACTGTCGAGCCTCTATGGCTACACCTTC.

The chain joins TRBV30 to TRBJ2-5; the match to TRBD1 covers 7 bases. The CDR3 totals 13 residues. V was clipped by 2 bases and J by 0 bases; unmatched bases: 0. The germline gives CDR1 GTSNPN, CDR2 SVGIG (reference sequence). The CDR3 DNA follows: TGTGCCTGGAGTACAGGGGACCAAGAGACCCAGTACTTC. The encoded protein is CAWSTGDQETQYF.

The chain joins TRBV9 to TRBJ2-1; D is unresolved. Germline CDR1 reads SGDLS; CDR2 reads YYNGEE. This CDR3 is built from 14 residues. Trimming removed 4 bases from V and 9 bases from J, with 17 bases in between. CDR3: CASSPAPYSSEQFF. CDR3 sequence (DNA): TGTGCCAGCAGCCCCGCTCCGTATAGCAGTGAGCAGTTCTTC.

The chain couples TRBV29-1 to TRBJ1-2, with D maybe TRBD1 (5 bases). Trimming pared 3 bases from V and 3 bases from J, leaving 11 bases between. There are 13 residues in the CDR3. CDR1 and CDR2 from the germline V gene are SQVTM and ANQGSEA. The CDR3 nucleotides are TGCAGCGTTGAGTTGGGGGGGGACTATGGCTACACCTTC. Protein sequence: CSVELGGDYGYTF.

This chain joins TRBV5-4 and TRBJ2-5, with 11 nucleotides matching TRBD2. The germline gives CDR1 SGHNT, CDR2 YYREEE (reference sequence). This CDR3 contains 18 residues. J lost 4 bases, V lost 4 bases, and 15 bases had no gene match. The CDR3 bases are TGTGCCAGCAGCCAAGTTGGACAACTAGCGGGAGAGAGAGAGACCCAGTACTTC. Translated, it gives CASSQVGQLAGERETQYF.

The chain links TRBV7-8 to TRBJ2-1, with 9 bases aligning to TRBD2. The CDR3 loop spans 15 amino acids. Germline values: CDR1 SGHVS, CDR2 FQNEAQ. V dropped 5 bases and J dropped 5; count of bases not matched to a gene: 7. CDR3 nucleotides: TGTGCCAGCAGCCCCCAGCGGGGGGTTAACAATGAGCAGTTCTTC. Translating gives CASSPQRGVNNEQFF.

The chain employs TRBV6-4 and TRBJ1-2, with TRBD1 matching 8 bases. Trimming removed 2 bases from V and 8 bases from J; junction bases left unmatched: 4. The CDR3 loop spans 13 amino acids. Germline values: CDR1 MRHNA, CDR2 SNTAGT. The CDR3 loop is CASSDNSGGGYTF. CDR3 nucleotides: TGTGCCAGCAGTGACAACTCAGGGGGCGGCTACACCTTC.

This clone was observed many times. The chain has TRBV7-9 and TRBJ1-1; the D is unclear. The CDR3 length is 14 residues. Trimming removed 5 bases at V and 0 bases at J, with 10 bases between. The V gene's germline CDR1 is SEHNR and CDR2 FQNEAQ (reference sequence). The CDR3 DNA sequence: TGTGCCAGCAGCCTCAACACACTGAACACTGAAGCTTTCTTT. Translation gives CASSLNTLNTEAFF. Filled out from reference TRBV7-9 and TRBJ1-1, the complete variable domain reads DTGVSQNPRHKITKRGQNVTFRCDPISEHNRLYWYRQTLGQGPEFLTYFQNEAQLEKSRLLSDRFSAERPKGSFSTLEIQRTEQGDSAMYLCASSLNTLNTEAFFGQGTRLTVV.

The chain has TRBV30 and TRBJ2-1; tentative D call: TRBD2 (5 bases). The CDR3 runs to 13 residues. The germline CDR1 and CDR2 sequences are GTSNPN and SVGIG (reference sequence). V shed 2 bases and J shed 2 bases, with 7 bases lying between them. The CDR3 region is CAWSLRAYNEQFF. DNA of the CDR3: TGTGCCTGGAGTCTGAGGGCCTACAATGAGCAGTTCTTC.

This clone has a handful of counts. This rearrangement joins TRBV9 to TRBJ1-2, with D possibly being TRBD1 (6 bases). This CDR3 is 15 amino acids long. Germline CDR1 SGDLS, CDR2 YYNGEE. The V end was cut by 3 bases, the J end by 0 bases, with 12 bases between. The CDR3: CASSGYRDPNYGYTF. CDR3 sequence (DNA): TGTGCCAGCAGCGGATACAGGGATCCTAACTATGGCTACACCTTC.

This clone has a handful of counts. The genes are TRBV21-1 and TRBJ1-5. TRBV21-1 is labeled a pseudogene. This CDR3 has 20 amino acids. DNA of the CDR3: TGTGCCAGCAGCAAAGGGTTGAGGTTTCCTTTGAATAGTAGCAATCAGCCCCAGCATTTT. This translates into CASSKGLRFPLNSSNQPQHF.